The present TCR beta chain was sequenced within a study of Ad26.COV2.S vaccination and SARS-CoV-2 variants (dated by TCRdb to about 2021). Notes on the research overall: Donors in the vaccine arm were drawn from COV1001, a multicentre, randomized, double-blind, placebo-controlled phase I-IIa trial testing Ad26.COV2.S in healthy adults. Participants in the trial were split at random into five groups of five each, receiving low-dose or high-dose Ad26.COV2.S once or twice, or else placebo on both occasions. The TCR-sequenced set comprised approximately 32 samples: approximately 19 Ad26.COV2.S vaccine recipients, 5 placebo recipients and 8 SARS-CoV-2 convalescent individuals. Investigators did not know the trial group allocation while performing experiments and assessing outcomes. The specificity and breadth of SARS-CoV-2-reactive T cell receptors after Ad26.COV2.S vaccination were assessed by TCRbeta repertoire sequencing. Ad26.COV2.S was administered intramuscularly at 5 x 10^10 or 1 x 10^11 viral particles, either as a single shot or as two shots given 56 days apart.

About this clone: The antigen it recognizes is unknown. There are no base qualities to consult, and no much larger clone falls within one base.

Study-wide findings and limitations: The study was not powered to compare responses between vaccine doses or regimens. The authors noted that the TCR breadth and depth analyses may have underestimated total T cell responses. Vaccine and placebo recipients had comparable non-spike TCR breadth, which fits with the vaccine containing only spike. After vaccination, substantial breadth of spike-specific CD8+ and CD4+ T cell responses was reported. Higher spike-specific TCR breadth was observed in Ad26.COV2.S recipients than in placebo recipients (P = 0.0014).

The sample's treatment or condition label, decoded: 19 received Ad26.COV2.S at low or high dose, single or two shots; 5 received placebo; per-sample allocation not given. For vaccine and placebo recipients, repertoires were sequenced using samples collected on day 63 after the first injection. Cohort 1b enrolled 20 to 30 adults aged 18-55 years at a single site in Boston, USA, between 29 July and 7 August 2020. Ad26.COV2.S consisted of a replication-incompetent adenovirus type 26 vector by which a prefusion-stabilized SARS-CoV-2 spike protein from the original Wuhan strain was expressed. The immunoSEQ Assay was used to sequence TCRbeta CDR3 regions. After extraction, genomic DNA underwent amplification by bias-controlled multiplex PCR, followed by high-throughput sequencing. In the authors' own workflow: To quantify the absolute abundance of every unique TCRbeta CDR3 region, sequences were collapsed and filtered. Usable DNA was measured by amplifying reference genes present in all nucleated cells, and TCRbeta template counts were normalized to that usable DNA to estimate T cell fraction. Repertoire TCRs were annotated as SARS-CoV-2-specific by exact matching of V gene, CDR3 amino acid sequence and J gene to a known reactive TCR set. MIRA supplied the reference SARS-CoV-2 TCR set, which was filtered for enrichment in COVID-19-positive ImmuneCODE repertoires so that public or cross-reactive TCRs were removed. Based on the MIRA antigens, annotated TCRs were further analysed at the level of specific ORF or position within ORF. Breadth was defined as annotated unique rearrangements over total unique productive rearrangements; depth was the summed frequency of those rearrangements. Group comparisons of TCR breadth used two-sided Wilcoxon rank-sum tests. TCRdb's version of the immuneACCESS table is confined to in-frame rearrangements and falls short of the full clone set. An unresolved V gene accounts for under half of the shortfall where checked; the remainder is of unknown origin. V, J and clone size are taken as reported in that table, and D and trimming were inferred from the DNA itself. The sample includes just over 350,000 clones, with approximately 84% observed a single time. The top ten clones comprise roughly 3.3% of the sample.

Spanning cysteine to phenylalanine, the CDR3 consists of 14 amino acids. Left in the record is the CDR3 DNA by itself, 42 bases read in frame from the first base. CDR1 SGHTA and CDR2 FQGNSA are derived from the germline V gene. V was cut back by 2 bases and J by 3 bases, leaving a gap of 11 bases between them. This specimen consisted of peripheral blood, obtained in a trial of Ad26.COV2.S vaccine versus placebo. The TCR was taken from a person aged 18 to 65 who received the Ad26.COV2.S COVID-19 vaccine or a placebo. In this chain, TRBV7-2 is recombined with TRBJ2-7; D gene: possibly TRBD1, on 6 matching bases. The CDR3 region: CASSLRTDYYEQYF. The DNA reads TGTGCCAGCAGCTTACGGACAGATTACTACGAGCAGTACTTC.